This T cell receptor beta chain was recorded in a study of vaccination and CD4 T cells after COVID-19. Sequenced with the Oncomine TCR Beta short-read assay was DNA taken from cultured CD4+ T cells. TCRdb itself ran the PCR reads through MiXCR, one entry per CDR3 protein. The table records more than 15,000 distinct CDR3 sequences, about 59% of them present only once. Remarks on this clonotype: Antigen: not known.

Deletions cut 2 bases from V and 5 bases from J, with 12 bases between. The germline gives CDR1 KGHSH, CDR2 LQKENI. This CDR3 is 14 amino acids long. Sample time point: late sampling 161 to 241 days after vaccination in three convalescent patients. Treatment indicated: roughly 11-day PBMC culture with coronavirus spike peptide pools or control peptides (ViraFEST assay). This TCR was sampled from a human donor who had recovered from COVID-19. J is TRBJ2-5 and V is TRBV18, with a weak D call TRBD1 (5 bases). The source material was CD4+ T cells from blood, cultured in vitro, sampled about 7 months after SARS-CoV-2 vaccination. CDR3 sequence: CASSPATVGETQYF. In nucleotides, the CDR3 is TGTGCCAGCTCACCAGCGACAGTGGGGGAGACCCAGTACTTC.